Listed below are T cell receptor beta chains from one sample, sequenced in a study of cytomegalovirus exposure and HLA in healthy donors. Profiled with immunoSEQ multiplex PCR; TCRdb holds only in-frame clones, not every one. The table records some 170,000 clones, 80% of them present only once. The sample was PBMCs. These receptors all stem from a woman aged 50 to 65 in good health and CMV-seronegative. CDR3s include the opening cysteine and the closing phenylalanine or tryptophan. The D gene is left open where the match is weak. Size tells how often a clone was seen (once, few, many) or the class of an expanded clone, and some rows leave it out.

>TRBJ1-2|TRBV25-1|.|.
TGTGCCAGCAGTGAAGGACAGTACTATGGCTACACCTTC
CASSEGQYYGYTF
>TRBJ2-5|TRBV5-1|TRBD2|.
TGCGCCAGCAGCTTACTAGCGGTTCAAGAGACCCAGTACTTC
CASSLLAVQETQYF
>TRBJ2-2|TRBV18|TRBD1|.
TGTGCCAGCTCACCTCGGGACAGGGCTGGCCGGGAGCTGTTTTTT
CASSPRDRAGRELFF
>TRBJ1-1|TRBV6-5|TRBD1|few
TGTGCCAGCAGTTACTCCGGGACAGGGGGCACTGAAGCTTTCTTT
CASSYSGTGGTEAFF
>TRBJ1-3|TRBV2|.|.
TGTGCCAGCAGTTACTCCCGACACCGCTCTGGAAACACCATATATTTT
CASSYSRHRSGNTIYF
>TRBJ2-3|TRBV7-9|TRBD1|.
TGTGCCAGCAGCTTAGGACAGGGGGCGACAGATACGCAGTATTTT
CASSLGQGATDTQYF
>TRBJ1-6|TRBV27|.|.
TGTGCCAGCAGTTCCAGGCTGGTCTCCTATAATTCACCCCTCCACTTT
CASSSRLVSYNSPLHF
>TRBJ2-1|TRBV28|TRBD2|few
TGTGCCAGCAGTCCACTCGGGAGGGGCTCCTACAATGAGCAGTTCTTC
CASSPLGRGSYNEQFF
>TRBJ2-1|TRBV5-1|TRBD1|.
TGCGCCAGCAGCTTGGACAGGGGGCCGAGCTCCTACAATGAGCAGTTCTTC
CASSLDRGPSSYNEQFF
>TRBJ2-1|TRBV6-1|.|.
TGTGCCAGCAGTTGGAGGGGCGGCGGTGAGCAGTTCTTC
CASSWRGGGEQFF
>TRBJ2-7|TRBV18|TRBD2|.
TGTGCCAGCTCCCAAGGACTAAGCGGGGTTTCCTACGAGCAGTACTTC
CASSQGLSGVSYEQYF
>TRBJ2-5|TRBV28|TRBD1|.
TGTGCCAGCAGTTTACGACAGGGGACCCAGTACTTC
CASSLRQGTQYF
>TRBJ1-1|TRBV15|TRBD1|.
TGTGCCACCAGCAGGGGGACAGGGTCGTTTGACACTGAAGCTTTCTTT
CATSRGTGSFDTEAFF
>TRBJ2-1|TRBV11-1|TRBD2|.
TGTGCCAGCAGCCCCGCGGCTAGCGGGAGAAATGAGCAGTTCTTC
CASSPAASGRNEQFF
>TRBJ2-7|TRBV7-6|TRBD2|.
TGTGCCAGCAGCTTACGGGGCCCCCGGAGCGGGGGGGCTTCCGAGCAGTACTTC
CASSLRGPRSGGASEQYF
>TRBJ1-1|TRBV11-3|.|.
TGTGCCAGCAGCTCGACGCGGGGGGCCACTGAAGCTTTCTTT
CASSSTRGATEAFF
>TRBJ2-3|TRBV5-4|.|.
TGTGCCAGCAGCACCAACAGGGATGGAGATACGCAGTATTTT
CASSTNRDGDTQYF
>TRBJ2-3|TRBV4-1|.|once
TGCGCCAGCAGCCATGGAGGGGAGCAGGCAGATACGCAGTATTTT
CASSHGGEQADTQYF
>TRBJ2-1|TRBV4-3|TRBD2|.
TGCGCCAGCAGCCAAGAGCGAGGGACTAGCTATGAGCAGTTCTTC
CASSQERGTSYEQFF
>TRBJ1-1|TRBV28|.|.
TGTGCCAGCAGTTGGGGCTGGGGGGAAGTGGGGGAAATGAACACTGAAGCTTTCTTT
CASSWGWGEVGEMNTEAFF
>TRBJ1-1|TRBV15|TRBD1|.
TGTGCCACCAGCAGAGATAAGGGGGCGCTGAGGTTCCAGAACACTGAAGCTTTCTTT
CATSRDKGALRFQNTEAFF
>TRBJ1-5|TRBV19|.|.
TGTGCCAGTAGTATAGTAGGGGGGGCCGGGAGAAATCAGCCCCAGCATTTT
CASSIVGGAGRNQPQHF
>TRBJ2-3|TRBV5-1|.|.
TGCGCCAGCAGCTCTGGACAGACCCCAGATACGCAGTATTTT
CASSSGQTPDTQYF
>TRBJ2-1|TRBV5-1|.|.
TGCGCCAGCAGCGTGGGACTTGTTAATACGGAGCAGTTCTTC
CASSVGLVNTEQFF
>TRBJ1-4|TRBV5-1|TRBD1|.
TGCGCCAGCAGCCCCAGGACAGGGGGTTCTAATGAAAAACTGTTTTTT
CASSPRTGGSNEKLFF
>TRBJ1-5|TRBV19|.|.
TGTGCCAGTACACTCTTTTCCGGGATCCAAAATCAGCCCCAGCATTTT
CASTLFSGIQNQPQHF
>TRBJ1-1|TRBV30|.|few
TGTGCCTGGACCTTTAAAAGGGGGGGTGAAGCTTTCTTT
CAWTFKRGGEAFF
>TRBJ2-1|TRBV6-5|TRBD2|.
TGTGCCAGCAGTTACGGGAGGGAAAGCTCCTACAATGAGCAGTTCTTC
CASSYGRESSYNEQFF
>TRBJ1-3|TRBV7-2|TRBD1|.
TGTGCCAGCAGCTCAGGACAGGGTCGCTCTGGAAACACCATATATTTT
CASSSGQGRSGNTIYF
>TRBJ2-3|TRBV27|TRBD2|.
TGTGCCAGCAGTTTCCCTACCCAAGGGAGGGTCACAGATACGCAGTATTTT
CASSFPTQGRVTDTQYF
>TRBJ2-7|TRBV18|TRBD1|.
TGTGCCAGCTCACCATGGACAGGGACACCCTACGAGCAGTACTTC
CASSPWTGTPYEQYF
>TRBJ2-5|TRBV9|.|.
TGTGCCAGCAGCGTAGGTTTGGGGGGGGACAGGAAAGAGACCCAGTACTTC
CASSVGLGGDRKETQYF
>TRBJ2-3|TRBV28|TRBD2|.
TGTGCCAGCAGCCTAAGACTAGCGGCAGTAACTCACCTTAGCACAGATACGCAGTATTTT
CASSLRLAAVTHLSTDTQYF
>TRBJ2-2|TRBV2|.|.
TGTGCCAGCAGTGAAGAGGGCAGGGGAGGGACCGGGGAGCTGTTTTTT
CASSEEGRGGTGELFF
>TRBJ1-3|TRBV10-3|.|.
TGTGCCATCAGTGATTGGCAGGGTGGAGACACCATATATTTT
CAISDWQGGDTIYF
>TRBJ1-1|TRBV2|TRBD1|.
TGTGCCAGCAGAGACAGGGGAATGACAGCTTTCTTT
CASRDRGMTAFF
>TRBJ2-1|TRBV5-1|.|.
TGCGCCAGCAGCTTTAGCGGTTCCTACAATGAGCAGTTCTTC
CASSFSGSYNEQFF
>TRBJ1-1|TRBV28|TRBD1|.
TGTGCCAGCAGCCTCGCCGGGACAGTCGAAGCTTTCTTT
CASSLAGTVEAFF
>TRBJ1-2|TRBV2|.|.
TGTGCCAGCAGTTCTTACACCAACTATGGCTACACCTTC
CASSSYTNYGYTF
>TRBJ2-2|TRBV9|.|.
TGTGCCAGCAGCGTAGTGGAGGGGTACACCGGGGAGCTGTTTTTT
CASSVVEGYTGELFF
>TRBJ2-4|TRBV7-2|.|.
TGTGCCAGCAGCCCGGGACTCAACATTCAGTACTTC
CASSPGLNIQYF
>TRBJ2-1|TRBV4-1|TRBD1|.
TGCGCCAGCAGCCAAGCCCCCTCTGGACAGGCTTACAATGAGCAGTTCTTC
CASSQAPSGQAYNEQFF
>TRBJ2-7|TRBV7-2|TRBD2|.
TGTGCCAGCAGCTCCCGGACTAGCGGGGGACAGAGCTACGAGCAGTACTTC
CASSSRTSGGQSYEQYF
>TRBJ2-7|TRBV28|TRBD2|.
TGTGCCAGCAGTTCCCCGGGAGGGGCCTACGAGCAGTACTTC
CASSSPGGAYEQYF
>TRBJ1-1|TRBV6-6|TRBD1|few
TGTGCCAGCATCAATGGACAGGCGAACACTGAAGCTTTCTTT
CASINGQANTEAFF
>TRBJ1-4|TRBV28|TRBD1|.
TGTGCCAGCAGTTTATCCGTGGGCAGGGGGCCTGAAAAACTGTTTTTT
CASSLSVGRGPEKLFF
>TRBJ2-7|TRBV7-2|TRBD1|.
TGTGCCAGCAGCGTCGGGACAGGGACCTACGAGCAGTACTTC
CASSVGTGTYEQYF
>TRBJ2-7|TRBV27|.|.
TGTGCCAGCAGTTTCGGACAGCACTACGAGCAGTACTTC
CASSFGQHYEQYF
>TRBJ2-7|TRBV9|.|.
TGTGCCAGCAGCTTCCTCGGGGGCGAGCAGTACTTC
CASSFLGGEQYF
>TRBJ2-1|TRBV5-4|TRBD1|.
TGTGCCAGCACCCGGACAGGAAACAATGAGCAGTTCTTC
CASTRTGNNEQFF
>TRBJ1-3|TRBV19|.|few
TGTGCCAGTAGTATGCGGGGGTCTGGAAACACCATATATTTT
CASSMRGSGNTIYF
>TRBJ2-7|TRBV5-1|TRBD2|once
TGCGCCAGCAGCGCCACCGGGACTAGGGGGGACGAGCAATACTTC
CASSATGTRGDEQYF